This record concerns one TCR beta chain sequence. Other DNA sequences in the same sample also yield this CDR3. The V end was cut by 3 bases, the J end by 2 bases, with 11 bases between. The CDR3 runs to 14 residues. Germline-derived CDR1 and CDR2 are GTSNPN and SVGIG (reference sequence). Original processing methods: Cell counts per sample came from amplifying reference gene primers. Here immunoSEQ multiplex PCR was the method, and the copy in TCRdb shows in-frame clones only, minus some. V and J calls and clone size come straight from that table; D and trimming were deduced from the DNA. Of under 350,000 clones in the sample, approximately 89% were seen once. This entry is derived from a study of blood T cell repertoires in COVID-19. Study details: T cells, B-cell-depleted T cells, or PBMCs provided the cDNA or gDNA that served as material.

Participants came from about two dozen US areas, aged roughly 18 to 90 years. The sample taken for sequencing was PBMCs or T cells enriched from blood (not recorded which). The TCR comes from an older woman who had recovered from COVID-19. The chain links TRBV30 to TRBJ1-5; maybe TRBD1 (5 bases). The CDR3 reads CAWSAQGGNQPQHF. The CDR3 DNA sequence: TGTGCCTGGAGCGCGCAGGGCGGCAATCAGCCCCAGCATTTT. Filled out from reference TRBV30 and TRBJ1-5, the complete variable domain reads SQTIHQWPATLVQPVGSPLSLECTVEGTSNPNLYWYRQAAGRGLQLLFYSVGIGQISSEVPQNLSASRPQDRQFILSSKKLLLSDSGFYLCAWSAQGGNQPQHFGDGTRLSIL.